These 11 T cell receptor beta chains originate from one sample sequenced in a study of neurological immune-mediated disorders. TCRdb passed the 5' RACE reads through MiXCR, listing each CDR3 protein once. Among tens of thousands of distinct CDR3 sequences listed, less than 25% were seen once. Indicated time point: technical triplicate 2. Sequenced: PBMCs. These receptors originate from a man between 60 and 75 years old with HTLV-1-associated myelopathy (HAM/TSP).

The sample holds many counts of this clonotype. V usage is TRBV6-5 and J usage is TRBJ2-1, with D uncertain. Germline V gene lookup returns CDR1 MNHEY and CDR2 SVGAGI. This CDR3 region has 18 residues. Trimming removed 2 bases from V and 0 bases from J, with 17 bases in between. DNA for the CDR3: TGTGCCAGCAGTTACAGGTTCCCGCGGCCAAACTCCTACAATGAGCAGTTCTTC. This translates into CASSYRFPRPNSYNEQFF.

Many counts were recorded for this clonotype. The chain joins TRBV10-3 to TRBJ2-2; 8 bases fit TRBD2. Germline V CDR1 and CDR2: ENHRY, SYGVKD. V trimming: 0 bases; J trimming: 4 bases; junction bases outside the gene matches: 4. The CDR3 sequence is 16 residues long. The CDR3 is CAISESLLAGTGELFF. The DNA for the CDR3 is TGTGCCATCAGTGAGTCGCTGCTAGCGGGCACCGGGGAGCTGTTTTTT.

This clonotype occurred many times. The chain recombines TRBV20-1 with TRBJ2-7; 7 positions match TRBD2. Germline V gene sequence: CDR1 DFQATT, CDR2 SNEGSKA (reference sequence). V was pared by 3 bases and J by 5 bases, with 10 bases of the junction left unmatched. The CDR3 totals 14 residues. CDR3 bases: TGCAGTGCTAGCCTTGGGGGGGGAGGCGACGAGCAGTACTTC. As protein: CSASLGGGGDEQYF.

This clonotype has a count of ten or more. This rearrangement joins TRBV5-1 to TRBJ2-3; D remains unclear. The CDR3 extends over 13 amino acids. Trimming left V 1 base short and J 4 bases short, with 7 bases between. Per the germline V gene, CDR1 is SGHRS and CDR2 is YFSETQ. This chain's CDR3 is CASSLFLADTQYF. The CDR3, as DNA: TGCGCCAGCAGCTTGTTTTTAGCAGATACGCAGTATTTT.

This clonotype was seen at least ten times. J is TRBJ2-4 and V is TRBV20-1; no firm D call. CDR3 length: 15 residues. Germline V lookup: CDR1 DFQATT, CDR2 SNEGSKA (reference sequence). V lost 0 bases and J 1 base, leaving 10 bases between the germline ends. The CDR3 spells CSARDPGDAKNIQYF. In nucleotides, the CDR3 is TGCAGTGCTAGAGATCCGGGCGATGCCAAAAACATTCAGTACTTC.

The sample holds many counts of this clonotype. The chain joins TRBV7-6 to TRBJ2-3, with D tentatively TRBD1 (6 bases). V gave up 5 bases and J gave up 0 bases, with 21 bases separating them. The CDR3 has 18 amino acids. In germline, CDR1 is SGHVS, CDR2 FNYEAQ. This CDR3 is CASSARGGWTASTDTQYF. CDR3 in DNA: TGTGCCAGCAGCGCGAGAGGGGGATGGACGGCTAGCACAGATACGCAGTATTTT.

This clonotype was seen at least ten times. The chain combines TRBV20-1 with TRBJ1-5, with 7 bases fitting TRBD1. CDR1 DFQATT and CDR2 SNEGSKA come from the germline V gene (reference sequence). The CDR3 spans 14 residues. The J segment lost 5 bases and the V segment lost 1 base, leaving 5 bases of the junction unmatched. CDR3 sequence (DNA): TGCAGTGCTAGAGGGACAGGTCTGGATCAGCCCCAGCATTTT. Translated: CSARGTGLDQPQHF.

This clonotype occurred many times. This chain uses TRBV12-3 or TRBV12-4 with TRBJ1-2, with 12 bases aligning to TRBD1. V lost 8 bases to trimming and J lost 8 bases; unmatched junction nucleotides: 9. The CDR3 is 14 residues long. DNA of the CDR3: TGTGCCAGCGGCCTGGGACAGGGGGCGATGGGCTACACCTTC. Encoded protein: CASGLGQGAMGYTF.

This clonotype has ten or more counts. The rearrangement links TRBV9 to TRBJ2-2; possible D gene TRBD2, 5 bases. The CDR3 covers 13 residues. The V end was cut by 4 bases, the J end by 6 bases, with 10 bases between. CDR1 and CDR2 (germline): SGDLS, YYNGEE. The CDR3 here is CASSPRGPGELFF. Written as DNA, the CDR3 is TGTGCCAGCAGCCCCCGGGGTCCCGGGGAGCTGTTTTTT.

This clonotype was detected many times. The rearrangement links TRBV10-3 to TRBJ2-3, with 9 positions matching TRBD2. Looked up from germline, CDR1 is ENHRY and CDR2 is SYGVKD. After removal of 6 bases from V and 4 bases from J, the junction contained 2 bases not matched to a gene. The CDR3 is made up of 13 amino acids. CDR3: CAISIAGADTQYF. As DNA, the CDR3 is TGTGCCATCAGCATAGCGGGAGCAGATACGCAGTATTTT.

The table lists this clonotype with many counts. The J gene is TRBJ2-1, the V gene TRBV11-2; D is possibly TRBD1 (5 bases). Germline V CDR1 and CDR2: SGHAT, FQNNGV. The CDR3 is made up of 14 amino acids. V was shortened by 4 bases and J by 7 bases, with 14 bases between the two germline ends. CDR3 sequence: CASSSDTLGNEQFF. CDR3 nucleotides: TGTGCCAGCAGCTCGGACACGCTTGGGAATGAGCAGTTCTTC.